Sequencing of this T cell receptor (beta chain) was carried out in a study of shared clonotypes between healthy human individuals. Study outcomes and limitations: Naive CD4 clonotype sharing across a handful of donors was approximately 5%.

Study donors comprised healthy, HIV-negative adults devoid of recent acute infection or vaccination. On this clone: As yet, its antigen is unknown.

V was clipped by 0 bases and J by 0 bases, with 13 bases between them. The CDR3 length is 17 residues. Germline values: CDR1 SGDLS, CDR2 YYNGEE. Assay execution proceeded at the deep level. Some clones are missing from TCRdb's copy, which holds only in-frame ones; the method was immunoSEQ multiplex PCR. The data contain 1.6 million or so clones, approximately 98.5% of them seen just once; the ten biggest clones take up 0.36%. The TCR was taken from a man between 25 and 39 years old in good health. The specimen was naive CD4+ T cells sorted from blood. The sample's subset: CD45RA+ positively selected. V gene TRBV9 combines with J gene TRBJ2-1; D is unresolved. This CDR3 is CASSVGFVSSSYNEQFF. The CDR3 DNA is TGTGCCAGCAGCGTAGGGTTCGTATCGAGCTCCTACAATGAGCAGTTCTTC.